Listed here is a single T cell receptor beta chain. Its antigen specificity is not known. One base away there is no much larger clone; base qualities are not given. The data are from a study of blood T cell repertoires in COVID-19 (dated by TCRdb to 2018 to 2021). Background for the entire study: Collaborator samples came from the United States, Italy and Spain and covered acute and convalescent phases of COVID-19. The prospective study material was composed of cDNA or gDNA derived from T cells, B-cell-depleted T cells, or PBMCs. Subjects who had been exposed to COVID-19, were actively infected with it, or had recovered from it provided the deeply sampled blood TCRbeta repertoires that made up the dataset. The repertoires were released in a freely available public database intended as a resource for research on the immune response to SARS-CoV-2. The samples were drawn from the first 160 participants of the ongoing ImmuneRACE study and from over a thousand subjects provided by 6 global collaborators. Sample metadata almost always included a de-identified subject ID, COVID-19 status, age in years and sex. HLA class I and class II types, where available, came from metadata supplied by the sample provider rather than from assay-based typing. Broad study findings and their caveats: The quantity of clinical and demographic metadata differed by source and by participant and was supplied without curation.

Another Seattle source contributed samples from volunteer blood donors who had recovered from COVID-19. Whole blood was collected in K2EDTA tubes by collaborating institutions according to the institutions' own protocols. For TCRbeta analysis, collaborators shipped samples in one of three forms: frozen whole blood, isolated PBMCs, or DNA extracted from either of those sample types. Trimming removed 5 bases from V and 0 bases from J; the gene matches leave 10 bases unexplained. The cysteine opens and the phenylalanine closes a CDR3 of 17 amino acids. The read is trimmed to its CDR3 DNA, 51 bases read in frame from base 1. The germline V gene supplies CDR1 SGHVS and CDR2 FQNEAQ. TCRbeta CDR3 regions were amplified from genomic DNA using the immunoSEQ Assay, a bias-controlled multiplex PCR. As for the original processing: The number of nucleated cells in each sample was estimated by amplification of reference gene primers within the assay. To quantify the absolute abundance of each unique TCRbeta CDR3 rearrangement, sequence reads were collapsed and filtered. For each sample, productive Simpson clonality was calculated as the square root of Simpson's diversity index across productive rearrangements. TCRdb re-hosts the immuneACCESS table, in-frame sequences only. Its copies lack some clones; in the studies checked, an unresolved V gene accounts for under half of them, and the cause for the rest is not known. V and J calls and clone size follow that table, whereas D and trimming were derived from the DNA. In this sample the table shows 250,000 to 300,000 clones, around 88% of which occur a single time. The ten largest clones capture roughly 7% of the sample.

The sample was peripheral blood. Here the chain combines TRBV7-8 and TRBJ2-3; TRBD1 matches 8 bases in the middle. The source is a woman under 40 who had recovered from COVID-19. CDR3 sequence: CASSGTGVYLSTDTQYF. DNA sequence: TGTGCCAGCAGCGGGACAGGCGTATACCTTAGCACAGATACGCAGTATTTT.